The source of this T cell receptor beta chain is a study of regulatory T cells in long-lasting Graves disease. The wider study: Antithyroid drugs had been taken by newly diagnosed Graves' patients for under 3 months.

The time point was: newly diagnosed GD, antithyroid drugs for less than 3 months. RNA from PBMCs was the source of the TCR library. CDR3 length: 15 amino acids. Germline V gives CDR1 LGHDT, CDR2 YNNKEL (reference sequence). Overall study findings and caveats: Preferential use of TRBV28, TRBJ1-2 and TRBJ2-5 was seen in persistent disease. Study of thyroid tissue was not done, with only peripheral blood studied.

For TCR beta, libraries came from iRepertoire HTBI primers and Arm-PCR of CDR3 regions. TCRdb analysed the multiplex PCR reads with MiXCR anew, one entry per CDR3 protein. Of approximately 480,000 distinct CDR3 sequences in the sample, around 15% were seen once. About this clonotype itself: Its antigen is as yet unknown. A read error likely explains this, since a far larger clone differs by one base.

This sample was shared with a second study, whose subject was T cells in Graves' hyperthyroidism and ophthalmopathy.

Sequences were derived from peripheral blood mononuclear cells (PBMCs), sampled at new diagnosis, from a patient treated with antithyroid drugs. The chain employs TRBV3-1 and TRBJ2-5, with D perhaps being TRBD1 or TRBD2 (5 bases each). Matching the DNA end better, TRBJ2-7 makes the J call doubtful. The receptor was isolated from a man between 35 and 55 years old with Graves disease. CDR3 protein: CASSQVSGRGYEQYF. DNA of the CDR3: TGTGCCAGCAGCCAAGTTTCGGGACGGGGCTACGAGCAGTACTTC.